Listed below are T cell receptor beta chains from one sample, sequenced in a study of T cell responses to AZD1222 COVID-19 vaccine. Produced via immunoSEQ multiplex PCR; TCRdb's table is partial and in-frame only. The table has about 150,000 clones, 85% to 90% seen once. Sequences were derived from peripheral blood, sampled 28 days after the second AZD1222 dose. The receptors were sampled from an adult who received the AZD1222 COVID-19 vaccine. CDR3s include the opening cysteine and the closing phenylalanine or tryptophan. A D gene is named only where the DNA matches it firmly. Only some rows state a clone size, as once, few, many or a class for expanded clones.

v_gene: TRBV9
d_gene: TRBD1
abundance: once
j_gene: TRBJ2-5
CDR3nt: TGTGCCAGCAGCCCCCGGACAGGCAAAGAGACCCAGTACTTC
CDR3aa: CASSPRTGKETQYF

v_gene: TRBV6-5
d_gene: .
abundance: .
j_gene: TRBJ2-2
CDR3nt: TGTGCCAGCAGTTACTCGTCGGGACCCTGGGGCGGGGAGCTGTTTTTT
CDR3aa: CASSYSSGPWGGELFF

v_gene: TRBV7-9
d_gene: TRBD2
abundance: once
j_gene: TRBJ2-7
CDR3nt: TGTGCCAGCAGCTTATATGGCGATAGCGGGAAATACGAGCAGTACTTC
CDR3aa: CASSLYGDSGKYEQYF

v_gene: TRBV19
d_gene: .
abundance: .
j_gene: TRBJ2-3
CDR3nt: TGTGCCAGCTCCCAGCAAGCAGGGACAGATACGCAGTATTTT
CDR3aa: CASSQQAGTDTQYF

v_gene: TRBV9
d_gene: .
abundance: .
j_gene: TRBJ2-2
CDR3nt: TGTGCCAGCAGCGTACCCTCGGGAAACACCGGGGAGCTGTTTTTT
CDR3aa: CASSVPSGNTGELFF

v_gene: TRBV18
d_gene: TRBD2
abundance: few
j_gene: TRBJ2-7
CDR3nt: TGTGCCAGCTCACCCGGACTAGTCTCCTACGAGCAGTACTTC
CDR3aa: CASSPGLVSYEQYF

v_gene: TRBV6-1
d_gene: .
abundance: .
j_gene: TRBJ1-6
CDR3nt: TGTGCCAGCAGTGAATCGGGGGGGGACTCGTGGTCACCCCTCCACTTT
CDR3aa: CASSESGGDSWSPLHF

v_gene: TRBV6-5
d_gene: TRBD1
abundance: .
j_gene: TRBJ1-6
CDR3nt: TGTGCCAGCAGAGGAAGGGACAGCTTTAATTCACCCCTCCACTTT
CDR3aa: CASRGRDSFNSPLHF

v_gene: TRBV5-6
d_gene: .
abundance: .
j_gene: TRBJ2-7
CDR3nt: TGTGCCAGCAGCTTAGGACGGGTCTACGAGCAGTACTTC
CDR3aa: CASSLGRVYEQYF

v_gene: TRBV2
d_gene: .
abundance: .
j_gene: TRBJ1-5
CDR3nt: TGTGCCAGCAGTGAATGGCAGGGTGGGAATCAGCCCCAGCATTTT
CDR3aa: CASSEWQGGNQPQHF

v_gene: TRBV5-6
d_gene: TRBD2
abundance: .
j_gene: TRBJ2-1
CDR3nt: TGTGCCAGCAGCCCCCAGATGTCCGCTAGCGGGAGGTCCTACAATGAGCAGTTCTTC
CDR3aa: CASSPQMSASGRSYNEQFF

v_gene: TRBV28
d_gene: TRBD1
abundance: .
j_gene: TRBJ1-2
CDR3nt: TGTGCCAGCAGTTGGGGACAGACCTATGGCTACACCTTC
CDR3aa: CASSWGQTYGYTF

v_gene: TRBV5-1
d_gene: TRBD1
abundance: once
j_gene: TRBJ1-2
CDR3nt: TGCGCCAGCAGCATGGACAGGGCAGATTTCAATGGCTACACCTTC
CDR3aa: CASSMDRADFNGYTF

v_gene: TRBV9
d_gene: TRBD1
abundance: .
j_gene: TRBJ1-1
CDR3nt: TGTGCCAGCAGCGAAGGGGGCCTGGGCACTGAAGCTTTCTTT
CDR3aa: CASSEGGLGTEAFF

v_gene: TRBV6-1
d_gene: .
abundance: .
j_gene: TRBJ2-1
CDR3nt: TGTGCCAGCAGTGAAGCCGGCGGCTCCTACAATGAGCAGTTCTTC
CDR3aa: CASSEAGGSYNEQFF

v_gene: TRBV6-5
d_gene: .
abundance: .
j_gene: TRBJ1-2
CDR3nt: TGTGCCAGCAGCCACGGGGGAGACTATGGCTACACCTTC
CDR3aa: CASSHGGDYGYTF

v_gene: TRBV3-1/TRBV3-2
d_gene: .
abundance: .
j_gene: TRBJ2-7
CDR3nt: TGTGCCACCCCCGGGTACGAGCAGTACTTC
CDR3aa: CATPGYEQYF

v_gene: TRBV6-1
d_gene: TRBD1
abundance: .
j_gene: TRBJ1-6
CDR3nt: TGTGCCAGCAGACAGGGGGATGTCGGATCACCCCTCCACTTT
CDR3aa: CASRQGDVGSPLHF

v_gene: TRBV5-4
d_gene: TRBD2
abundance: .
j_gene: TRBJ2-1
CDR3nt: TGTGCCAGCAGCGGGACTAGCGGGAGTACTAATGAGCAGTTCTTC
CDR3aa: CASSGTSGSTNEQFF

v_gene: TRBV28
d_gene: TRBD1
abundance: few
j_gene: TRBJ2-2
CDR3nt: TGTGCCAGCAGAGGACAGGGGTGGACCGGGGAGCTGTTTTTT
CDR3aa: CASRGQGWTGELFF

v_gene: TRBV7-2
d_gene: TRBD2
abundance: .
j_gene: TRBJ2-1
CDR3nt: TGTGCCAGCAGCTCGGGTCGGCTAGCGGGATACAATGAGCAGTTCTTC
CDR3aa: CASSSGRLAGYNEQFF

v_gene: TRBV7-7
d_gene: .
abundance: .
j_gene: TRBJ2-7
CDR3nt: TGTGCTAGGGCGACAGGTTCCTACGAGCAGTACTTC
CDR3aa: CARATGSYEQYF

v_gene: TRBV21-1
d_gene: .
abundance: .
j_gene: TRBJ2-7
CDR3nt: TGTGCCAGCACTCACGGGGGTTACGAGCAGTACTTC
CDR3aa: CASTHGGYEQYF

v_gene: TRBV4-3
d_gene: .
abundance: .
j_gene: TRBJ2-5
CDR3nt: TGCGCCAGCAGCCAGGTAGCTGCTGGGGAGACCCAGTACTTC
CDR3aa: CASSQVAAGETQYF

v_gene: TRBV5-4
d_gene: TRBD1
abundance: .
j_gene: TRBJ2-5
CDR3nt: TGTGCCAGCACCCCGACAGGGCAAGAGACCCAGTACTTC
CDR3aa: CASTPTGQETQYF

v_gene: TRBV7-2
d_gene: .
abundance: .
j_gene: TRBJ2-3
CDR3nt: TGTGCCAGCAGCTTAATGGGAGGGGGGGGCACAGATACGCAGTATTTT
CDR3aa: CASSLMGGGGTDTQYF

v_gene: TRBV6-5
d_gene: .
abundance: .
j_gene: TRBJ2-7
CDR3nt: TGTGCCAGCAGGCAGGCCGCCTACGAGCAGTACTTC
CDR3aa: CASRQAAYEQYF

v_gene: TRBV5-1
d_gene: TRBD1
abundance: .
j_gene: TRBJ2-2
CDR3nt: TGCGCCAGCAGCCCATCGGACAGGGGGCGGTATGGGGCCGGGGAGCTGTTTTTT
CDR3aa: CASSPSDRGRYGAGELFF

v_gene: TRBV9
d_gene: .
abundance: .
j_gene: TRBJ2-1
CDR3nt: TGTGCCAGCAGCAGACAACCGACCCGCTCCTACAATGAGCAGTTCTTC
CDR3aa: CASSRQPTRSYNEQFF

v_gene: TRBV9
d_gene: TRBD1
abundance: .
j_gene: TRBJ1-3
CDR3nt: TGTGCCAGCAGCGCCGACAGGGGATCCGGAAACACCATATATTTT
CDR3aa: CASSADRGSGNTIYF

v_gene: TRBV7-3
d_gene: TRBD2
abundance: once
j_gene: TRBJ2-1
CDR3nt: TGTGCCAGCAGCCCTCGCGAGGCCAGCGGGAATGGCAGGGAGCAGTTCTTC
CDR3aa: CASSPREASGNGREQFF

v_gene: TRBV5-6
d_gene: .
abundance: once
j_gene: TRBJ2-1
CDR3nt: TGTGCCAGCAGCTTTTTAGGTTCGAATGAGCAGTTCTTC
CDR3aa: CASSFLGSNEQFF

v_gene: TRBV5-4
d_gene: .
abundance: .
j_gene: TRBJ1-3
CDR3nt: TGTGCCAGCAGCCCTATAGGGGGGGGCTCCTCTGGAAACACCATATATTTT
CDR3aa: CASSPIGGGSSGNTIYF

v_gene: TRBV3-1/TRBV3-2
d_gene: .
abundance: .
j_gene: TRBJ1-2
CDR3nt: TGTGCCAGCAGCAAGGGAAAAGACTATGGCTACACCTTC
CDR3aa: CASSKGKDYGYTF

v_gene: TRBV28
d_gene: .
abundance: .
j_gene: TRBJ2-5
CDR3nt: TGTGCCAGCAGTTCAACTTCTATGGGGCAAGAGACCCAGTACTTC
CDR3aa: CASSSTSMGQETQYF

v_gene: TRBV9
d_gene: .
abundance: .
j_gene: TRBJ2-1
CDR3nt: TGTGCCAGCAGCGTAGAGGGGGAGCCAAACTCCTACAATGAGCAGTTCTTC
CDR3aa: CASSVEGEPNSYNEQFF

v_gene: TRBV2
d_gene: TRBD2
abundance: .
j_gene: TRBJ2-5
CDR3nt: TGTGCCAGCACCCCTTCTAGCGGGAGCGCGGAGACCCAGTACTTC
CDR3aa: CASTPSSGSAETQYF

v_gene: TRBV19
d_gene: TRBD2
abundance: .
j_gene: TRBJ2-5
CDR3nt: TGTGCCAGTAGTATCGCGGGACTAGCGGTTCAAGAGACCCAGTACTTC
CDR3aa: CASSIAGLAVQETQYF

v_gene: TRBV7-3
d_gene: .
abundance: .
j_gene: TRBJ2-3
CDR3nt: TGTGCCAGCAGCTTAATGAGTACAGATACGCAGTATTTT
CDR3aa: CASSLMSTDTQYF

v_gene: TRBV6-2/TRBV6-3
d_gene: .
abundance: .
j_gene: TRBJ2-3
CDR3nt: TGTGCCAGCAGTTACCCGACGGCGGGGGCAACAGATACGCAGTATTTT
CDR3aa: CASSYPTAGATDTQYF

v_gene: TRBV3-1/TRBV3-2
d_gene: TRBD1
abundance: few
j_gene: TRBJ1-6
CDR3nt: TGTGCCAGCAGCCAGGGACAGCGGTCACCCCTCCACTTT
CDR3aa: CASSQGQRSPLHF

v_gene: TRBV2
d_gene: TRBD1
abundance: .
j_gene: TRBJ1-5
CDR3nt: TGTGCCAGCAGTGATTTCTACAGTAGCCGGGACAGCGACAATCAGCCCCAGCATTTT
CDR3aa: CASSDFYSSRDSDNQPQHF